This paragraph reports one TCR beta chain. The CDR3 sequence is 19 residues long. CDR1 and CDR2 (germline): WSHSY, SAAADI. V dropped 0 bases and J dropped 5 bases, with 23 bases sitting between them. Sequenced by immunoSEQ multiplex PCR; TCRdb stores in-frame clones only, minus some. The sample lists approximately 30,000 clones, roughly 80% occurring once. This sample is part of a study of follicular helper T cells after annual influenza vaccination. Described time point: 2014-2015 season, pre-vaccination. ICOS+CD38+ and ICOS-CD38- fractions were sorted from non-naive CD4+CXCR5+PD-1+ cells. The sequence came from an adult who received the influenza vaccine. The starting material was CXCR5+ CD38- circulating T follicular helper cells from blood, obtained on the day of influenza vaccination. Noted subset: circulating Tfh, non-naive CD4+CXCR5+PD-1+ (ICOS+CD38+ or ICOS-CD38-). The chain couples TRBV10-2 to TRBJ2-1; TRBD2 might be the D (5 bases). The CDR3 loop is CASSESIHRVIAPHNEQFF. CDR3 in DNA: TGCGCCAGCAGTGAGTCGATTCATAGAGTAATAGCGCCCCACAATGAGCAGTTCTTC.